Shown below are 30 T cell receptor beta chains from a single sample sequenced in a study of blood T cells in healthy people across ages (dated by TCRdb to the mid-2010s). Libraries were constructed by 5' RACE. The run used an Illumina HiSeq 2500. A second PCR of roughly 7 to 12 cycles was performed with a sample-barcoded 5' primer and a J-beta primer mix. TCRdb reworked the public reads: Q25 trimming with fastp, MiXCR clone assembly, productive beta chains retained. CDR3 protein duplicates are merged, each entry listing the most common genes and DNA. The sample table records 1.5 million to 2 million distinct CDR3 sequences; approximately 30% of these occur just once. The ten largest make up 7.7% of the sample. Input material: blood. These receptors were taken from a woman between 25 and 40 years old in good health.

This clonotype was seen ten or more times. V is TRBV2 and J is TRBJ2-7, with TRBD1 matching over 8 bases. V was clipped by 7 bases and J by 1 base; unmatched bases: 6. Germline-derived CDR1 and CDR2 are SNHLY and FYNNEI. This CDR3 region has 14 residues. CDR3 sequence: CASNTGTGSYEQYF. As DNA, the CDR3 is TGTGCCAGCAATACCGGGACAGGATCCTACGAGCAGTACTTC.

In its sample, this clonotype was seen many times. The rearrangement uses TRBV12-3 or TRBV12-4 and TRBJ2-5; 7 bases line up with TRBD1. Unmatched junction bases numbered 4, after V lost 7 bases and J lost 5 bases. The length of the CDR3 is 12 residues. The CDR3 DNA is TGTGCCAGCACCCAGGGGGAGGAGACCCAGTACTTC. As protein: CASTQGEETQYF.

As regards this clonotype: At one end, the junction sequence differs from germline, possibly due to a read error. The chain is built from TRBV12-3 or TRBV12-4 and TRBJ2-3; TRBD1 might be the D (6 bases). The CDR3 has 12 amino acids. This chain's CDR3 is CTSSEQGDTQYF. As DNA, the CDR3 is TGTACCAGCAGCGAACAGGGAGATACGCAGTATTTT.

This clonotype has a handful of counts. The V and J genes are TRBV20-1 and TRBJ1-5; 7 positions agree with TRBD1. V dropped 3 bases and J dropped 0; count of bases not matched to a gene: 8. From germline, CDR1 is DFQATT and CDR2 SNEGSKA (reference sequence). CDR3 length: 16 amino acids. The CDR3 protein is CSARGDSRYSNQPQHF. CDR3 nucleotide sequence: TGCAGTGCTAGGGGGGACAGCCGCTATAGCAATCAGCCCCAGCATTTT.

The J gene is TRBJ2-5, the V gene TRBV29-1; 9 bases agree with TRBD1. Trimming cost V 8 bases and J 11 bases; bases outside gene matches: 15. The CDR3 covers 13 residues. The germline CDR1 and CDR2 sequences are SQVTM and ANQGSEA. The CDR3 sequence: CSIQGTGRHEQYF. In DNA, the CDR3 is TGCAGCATCCAAGGGACAGGGAGGCATGAGCAGTACTTC.

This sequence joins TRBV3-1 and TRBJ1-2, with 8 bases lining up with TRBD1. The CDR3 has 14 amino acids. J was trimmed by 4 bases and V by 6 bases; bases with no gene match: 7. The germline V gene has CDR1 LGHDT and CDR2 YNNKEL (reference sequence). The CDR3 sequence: CASRSTGVFYGYTF. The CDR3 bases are TGTGCCAGCAGGTCGACAGGGGTTTTCTATGGCTACACCTTC.

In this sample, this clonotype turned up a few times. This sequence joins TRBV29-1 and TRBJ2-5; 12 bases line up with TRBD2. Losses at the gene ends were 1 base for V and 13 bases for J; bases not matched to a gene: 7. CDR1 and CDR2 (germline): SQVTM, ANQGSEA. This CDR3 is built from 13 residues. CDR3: CSVEGLAGVTRYF. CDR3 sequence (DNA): TGCAGCGTTGAAGGACTAGCGGGGGTGACAAGGTACTTC.

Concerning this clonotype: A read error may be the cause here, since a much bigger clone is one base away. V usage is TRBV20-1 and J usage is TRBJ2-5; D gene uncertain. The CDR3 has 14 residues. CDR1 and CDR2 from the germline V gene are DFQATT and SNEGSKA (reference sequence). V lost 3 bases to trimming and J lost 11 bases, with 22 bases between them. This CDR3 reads CSARDRYSYNEQYF. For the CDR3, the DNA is TGCAGTGCTAGGGACCGATACTCCTACAATGAGCAGTACTTC.

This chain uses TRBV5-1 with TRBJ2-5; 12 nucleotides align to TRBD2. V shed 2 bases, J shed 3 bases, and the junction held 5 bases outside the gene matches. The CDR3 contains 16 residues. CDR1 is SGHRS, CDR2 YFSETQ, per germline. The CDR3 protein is CASSLTSGGLEETQYF. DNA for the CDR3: TGCGCCAGCAGCTTAACTAGCGGGGGGTTGGAAGAGACCCAGTACTTC.

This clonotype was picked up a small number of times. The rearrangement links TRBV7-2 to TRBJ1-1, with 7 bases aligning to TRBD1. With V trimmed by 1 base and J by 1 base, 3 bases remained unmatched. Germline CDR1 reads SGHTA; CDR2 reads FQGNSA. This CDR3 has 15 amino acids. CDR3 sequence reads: CASSLDGTANTEAFF. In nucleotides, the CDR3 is TGTGCCAGCAGCTTAGACGGGACAGCGAACACTGAAGCTTTCTTT.

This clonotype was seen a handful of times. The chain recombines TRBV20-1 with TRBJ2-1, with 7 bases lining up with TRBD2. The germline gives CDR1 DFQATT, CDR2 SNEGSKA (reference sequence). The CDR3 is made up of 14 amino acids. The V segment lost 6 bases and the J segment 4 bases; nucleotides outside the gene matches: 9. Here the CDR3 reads CSALLQRGYNEQFF. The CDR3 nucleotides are TGCAGTGCGCTCCTCCAGCGGGGTTACAATGAGCAGTTCTTC.

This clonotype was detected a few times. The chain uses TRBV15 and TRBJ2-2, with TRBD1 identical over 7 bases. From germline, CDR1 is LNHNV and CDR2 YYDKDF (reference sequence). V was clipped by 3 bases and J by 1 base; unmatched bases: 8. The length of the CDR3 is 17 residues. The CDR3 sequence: CATSRAQGLQNTGELFF. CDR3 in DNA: TGTGCCACCAGCAGGGCACAGGGGCTTCAGAACACCGGGGAGCTGTTTTTT. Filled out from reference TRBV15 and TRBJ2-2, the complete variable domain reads DAMVIQNPRYQVTQFGKPVTLSCSQTLNHNVMYWYQQKSSQAPKLLFHYYDKDFNNEADTPDNFQSRRPNTSFCFLDIRSPGLGDTAMYLCATSRAQGLQNTGELFFGEGSRLTVL.

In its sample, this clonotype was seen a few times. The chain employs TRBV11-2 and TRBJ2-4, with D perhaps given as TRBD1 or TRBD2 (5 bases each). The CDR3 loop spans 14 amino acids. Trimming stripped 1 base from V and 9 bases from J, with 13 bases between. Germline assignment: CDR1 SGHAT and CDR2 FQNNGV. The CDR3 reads CASSLVGTPVIQYF. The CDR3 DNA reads TGTGCCAGCAGCTTAGTCGGGACGCCGGTCATTCAGTACTTC.

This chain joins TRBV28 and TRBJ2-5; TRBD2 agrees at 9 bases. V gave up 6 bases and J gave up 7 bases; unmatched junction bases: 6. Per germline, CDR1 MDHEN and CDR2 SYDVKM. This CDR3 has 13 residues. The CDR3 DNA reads TGTGCCAGCAGAGCCGGGACTAGCAGGACCCAGTACTTC. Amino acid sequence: CASRAGTSRTQYF.

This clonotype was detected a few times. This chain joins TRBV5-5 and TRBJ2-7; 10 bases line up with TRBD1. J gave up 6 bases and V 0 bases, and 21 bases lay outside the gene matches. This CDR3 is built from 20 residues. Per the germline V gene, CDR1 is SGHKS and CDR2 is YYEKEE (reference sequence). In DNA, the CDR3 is TGTGCCAGCAGCTTGGATCGGACAGGGGGTTCCGGGACGCCCCCGGGCGAGCAGTACTTC. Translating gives CASSLDRTGGSGTPPGEQYF.

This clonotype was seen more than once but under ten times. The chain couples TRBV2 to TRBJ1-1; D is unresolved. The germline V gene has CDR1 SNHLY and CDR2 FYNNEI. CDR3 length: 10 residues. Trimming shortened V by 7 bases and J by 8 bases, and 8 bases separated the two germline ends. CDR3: CASIQTEAFF. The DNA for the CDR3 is TGTGCCAGCATCCAGACAGAAGCTTTCTTT.

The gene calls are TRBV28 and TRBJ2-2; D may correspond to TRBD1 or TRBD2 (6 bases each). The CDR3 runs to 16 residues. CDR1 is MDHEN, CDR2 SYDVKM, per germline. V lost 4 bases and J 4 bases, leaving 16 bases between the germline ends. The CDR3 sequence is CASSYLGARGTGELFF. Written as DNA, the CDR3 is TGTGCCAGCAGTTACCTGGGGGCGCGGGGCACCGGGGAGCTGTTTTTT.

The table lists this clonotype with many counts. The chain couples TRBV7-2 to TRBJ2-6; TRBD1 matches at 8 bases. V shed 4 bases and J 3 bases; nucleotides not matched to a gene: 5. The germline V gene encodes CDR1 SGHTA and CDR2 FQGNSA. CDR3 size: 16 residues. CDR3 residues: CASSSGGGLGANVLTF. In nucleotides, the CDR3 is TGTGCCAGCAGCTCAGGGGGCGGGCTTGGGGCCAACGTCCTGACTTTC. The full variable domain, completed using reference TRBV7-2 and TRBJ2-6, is GAGVSQSPSNKVTEKGKDVELRCDPISGHTALYWYRQSLGQGLEFLIYFQGNSAPDKSGLPSDRFSAERTGGSVSTLTIQRTQQEDSAVYLCASSSGGGLGANVLTFGAGSRLTVL.

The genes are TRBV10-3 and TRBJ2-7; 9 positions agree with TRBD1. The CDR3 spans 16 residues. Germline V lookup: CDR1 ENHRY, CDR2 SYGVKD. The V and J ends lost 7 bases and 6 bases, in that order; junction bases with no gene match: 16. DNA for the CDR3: TGTGCCATCATTCACACCCGGGACAGGGAGTGTTGCGAGCAGTACTTC. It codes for CAIIHTRDRECCEQYF.

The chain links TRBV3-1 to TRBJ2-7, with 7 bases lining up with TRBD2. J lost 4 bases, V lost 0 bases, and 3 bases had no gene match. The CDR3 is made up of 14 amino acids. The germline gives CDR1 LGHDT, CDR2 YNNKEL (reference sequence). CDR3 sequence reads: CASSQDWDYYEQYF. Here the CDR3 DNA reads TGTGCCAGCAGCCAAGATTGGGACTATTACGAGCAGTACTTC.

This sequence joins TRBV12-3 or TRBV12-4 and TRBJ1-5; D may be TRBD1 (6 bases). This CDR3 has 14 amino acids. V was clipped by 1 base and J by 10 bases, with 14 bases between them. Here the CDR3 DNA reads TGTGCCAGCAGTTTAGAAGCAGGGGTAAAACCCCAGCATTTT. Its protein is CASSLEAGVKPQHF.

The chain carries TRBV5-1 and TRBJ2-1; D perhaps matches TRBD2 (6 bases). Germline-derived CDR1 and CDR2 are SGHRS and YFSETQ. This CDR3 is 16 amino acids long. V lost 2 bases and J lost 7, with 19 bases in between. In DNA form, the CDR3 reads TGCGCCAGCAGCTTCGAGGGTCCAGGGCGGGGTAATGAGCAGTTCTTC. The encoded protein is CASSFEGPGRGNEQFF.

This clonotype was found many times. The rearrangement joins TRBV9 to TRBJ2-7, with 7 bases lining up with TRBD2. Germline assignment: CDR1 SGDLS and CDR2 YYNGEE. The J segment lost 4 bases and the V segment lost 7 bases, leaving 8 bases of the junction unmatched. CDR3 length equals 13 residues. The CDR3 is CASGGLVTYEQYF. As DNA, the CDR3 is TGTGCCAGCGGCGGACTAGTGACATACGAGCAGTACTTC.

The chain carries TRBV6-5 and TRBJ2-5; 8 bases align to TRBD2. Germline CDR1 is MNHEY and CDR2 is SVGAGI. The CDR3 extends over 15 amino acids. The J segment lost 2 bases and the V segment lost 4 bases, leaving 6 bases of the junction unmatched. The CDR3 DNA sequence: TGTGCCAGCAGTTCCCGGGAGGGTAGACAAGAGACCCAGTACTTC. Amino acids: CASSSREGRQETQYF.

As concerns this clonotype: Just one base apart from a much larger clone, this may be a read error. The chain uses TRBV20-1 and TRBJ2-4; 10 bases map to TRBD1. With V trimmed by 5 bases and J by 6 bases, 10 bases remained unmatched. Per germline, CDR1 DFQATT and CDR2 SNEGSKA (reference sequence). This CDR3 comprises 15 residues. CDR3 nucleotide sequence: TGCAGTGCTGGGGAGACAGGGGGCGTGGGAAACATTCAGTACTTC. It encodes CSAGETGGVGNIQYF.

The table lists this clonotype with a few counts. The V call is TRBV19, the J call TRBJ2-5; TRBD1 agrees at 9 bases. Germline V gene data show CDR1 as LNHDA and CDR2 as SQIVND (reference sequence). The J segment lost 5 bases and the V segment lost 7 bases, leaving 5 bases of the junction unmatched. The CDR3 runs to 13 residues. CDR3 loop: CASTGTGSETQYF. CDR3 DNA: TGTGCCAGTACCGGGACAGGGTCGGAGACCCAGTACTTC.

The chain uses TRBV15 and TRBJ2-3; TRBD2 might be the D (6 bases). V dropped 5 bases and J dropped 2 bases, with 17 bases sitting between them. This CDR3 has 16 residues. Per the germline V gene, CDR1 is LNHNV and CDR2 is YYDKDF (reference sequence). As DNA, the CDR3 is TGTGCCACCAGCCCCCGGGCTAGCGCCTACACAGATACGCAGTATTTT. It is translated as CATSPRASAYTDTQYF.

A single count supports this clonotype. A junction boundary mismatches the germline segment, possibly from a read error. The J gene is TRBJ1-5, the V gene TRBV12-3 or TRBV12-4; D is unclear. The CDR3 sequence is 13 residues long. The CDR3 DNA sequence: TGTGCCAACAGTCCCAGCGAGGATCAGCCCCAGCATTTT. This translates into CANSPSEDQPQHF.

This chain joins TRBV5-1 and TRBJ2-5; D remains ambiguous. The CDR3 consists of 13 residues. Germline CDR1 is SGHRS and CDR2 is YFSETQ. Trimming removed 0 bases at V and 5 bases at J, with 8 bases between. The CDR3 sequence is CASSLVFSETQYF. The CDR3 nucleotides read TGCGCCAGCAGCTTGGTTTTTTCGGAGACCCAGTACTTC.

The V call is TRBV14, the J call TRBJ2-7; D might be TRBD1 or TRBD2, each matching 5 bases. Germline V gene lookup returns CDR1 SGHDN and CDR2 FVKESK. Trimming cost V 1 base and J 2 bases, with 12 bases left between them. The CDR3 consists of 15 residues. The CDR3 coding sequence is TGTGCCAGCAGCCAAGGAGGGGACCCGCCCTACGAGCAGTACTTC. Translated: CASSQGGDPPYEQYF.